This T cell receptor (beta chain) was obtained from a study of blood T cell repertoires in COVID-19. About the study: Material from acute and convalescent COVID-19 was sourced from the United States, Italy and Spain. The cDNA or gDNA used as material had been derived from T cells, B-cell-depleted T cells, or PBMCs.

V was shortened by 3 bases and J by 7 bases, with 9 bases between the two germline ends. The length of the CDR3 is 12 residues. The repertoire was sequenced with immunoSEQ multiplex PCR; TCRdb's copy has only in-frame clones and lacks some. The table has approximately 350,000 clones, about 90% seen once. The Seattle site enrolled patients during active infection and followed them longitudinally. The receptor was isolated from a woman between 65 and 79 years old with COVID-19, enrolled during active disease. The sequenced sample consisted of peripheral blood. The chain has TRBV12-3 or TRBV12-4 and TRBJ1-2; D is undetermined. Written as DNA, the CDR3 is TGTGCCAGCAGTTTCGGTAATGCTGGCTACACCTTC. It codes for CASSFGNAGYTF.